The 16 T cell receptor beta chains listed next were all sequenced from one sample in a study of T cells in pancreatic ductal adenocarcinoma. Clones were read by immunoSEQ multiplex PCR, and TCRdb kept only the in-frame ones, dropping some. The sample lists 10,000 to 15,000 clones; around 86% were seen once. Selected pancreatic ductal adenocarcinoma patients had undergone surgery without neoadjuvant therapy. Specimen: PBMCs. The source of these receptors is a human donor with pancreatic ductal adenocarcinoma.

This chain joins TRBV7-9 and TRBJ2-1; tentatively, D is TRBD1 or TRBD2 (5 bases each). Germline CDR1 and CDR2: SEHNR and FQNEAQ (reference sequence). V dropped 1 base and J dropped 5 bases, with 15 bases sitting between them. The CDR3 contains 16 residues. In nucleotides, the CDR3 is TGTGCCAGCAGCTTAGTGAGGGGCCCCCCAAACAATGAGCAGTTCTTC. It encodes CASSLVRGPPNNEQFF. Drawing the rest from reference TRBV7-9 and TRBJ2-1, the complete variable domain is DTGVSQNPRHKITKRGQNVTFRCDPISEHNRLYWYRQTLGQGPEFLTYFQNEAQLEKSRLLSDRFSAERPKGSFSTLEIQRTEQGDSAMYLCASSLVRGPPNNEQFFGPGTRLTVL.

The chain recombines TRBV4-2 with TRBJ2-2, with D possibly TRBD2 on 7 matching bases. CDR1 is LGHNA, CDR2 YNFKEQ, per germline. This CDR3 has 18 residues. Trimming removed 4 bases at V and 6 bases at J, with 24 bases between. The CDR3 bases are TGTGCCAGCAGCCCTCCACTAGGGGGGGCCCGAGGGGCCGGGGAGCTGTTTTTT. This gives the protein CASSPPLGGARGAGELFF.

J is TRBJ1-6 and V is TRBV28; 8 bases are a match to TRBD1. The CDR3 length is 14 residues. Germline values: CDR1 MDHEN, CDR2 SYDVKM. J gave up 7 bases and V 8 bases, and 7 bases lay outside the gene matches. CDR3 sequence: CASVTGDGNSPLHF. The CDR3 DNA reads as TGTGCCAGCGTGACAGGGGACGGAAATTCACCCCTCCACTTT.

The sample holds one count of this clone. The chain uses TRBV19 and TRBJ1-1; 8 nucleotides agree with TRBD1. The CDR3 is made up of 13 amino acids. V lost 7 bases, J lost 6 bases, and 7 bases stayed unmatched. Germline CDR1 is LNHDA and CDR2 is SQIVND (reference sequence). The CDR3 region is CASTPDRVSEAFF. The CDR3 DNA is TGTGCCAGTACCCCGGACAGGGTTTCTGAAGCTTTCTTT.

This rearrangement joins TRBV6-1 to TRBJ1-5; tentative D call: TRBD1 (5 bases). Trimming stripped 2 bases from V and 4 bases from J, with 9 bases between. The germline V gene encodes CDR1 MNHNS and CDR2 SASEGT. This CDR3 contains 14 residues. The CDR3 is CASSETRGNQPQHF. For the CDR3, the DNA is TGTGCCAGCAGTGAAACAAGGGGAAATCAGCCCCAGCATTTT.

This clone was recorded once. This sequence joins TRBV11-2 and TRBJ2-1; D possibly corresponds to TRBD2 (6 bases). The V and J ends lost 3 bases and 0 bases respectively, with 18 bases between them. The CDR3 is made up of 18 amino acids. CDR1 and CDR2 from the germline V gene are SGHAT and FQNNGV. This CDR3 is CASSFYSGKKSSYNEQFF. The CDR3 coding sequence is TGTGCCAGCAGCTTCTATAGCGGCAAGAAAAGCTCCTACAATGAGCAGTTCTTC.

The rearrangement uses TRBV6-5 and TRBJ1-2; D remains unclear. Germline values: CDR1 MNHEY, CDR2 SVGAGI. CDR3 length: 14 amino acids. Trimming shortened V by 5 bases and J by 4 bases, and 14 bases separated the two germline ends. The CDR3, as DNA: TGTGCCAGCAGTCCCGACACCGTCGGCTATGGCTACACCTTC. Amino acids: CASSPDTVGYGYTF.

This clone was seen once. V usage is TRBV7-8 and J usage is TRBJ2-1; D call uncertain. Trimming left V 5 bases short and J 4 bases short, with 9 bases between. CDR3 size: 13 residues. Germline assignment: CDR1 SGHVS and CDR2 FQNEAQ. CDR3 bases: TGTGCCAGCAGCCCGCGGTTTTACAATGAGCAGTTCTTC. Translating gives CASSPRFYNEQFF.

CDR3: CASSPGQKLDGELFF. For the CDR3, the DNA is TGTGCCAGTTCCCCGGGACAAAAGTTAGACGGGGAGCTGTTTTTT. This rearrangement joins TRBV19 to TRBJ2-2, with D tentatively TRBD1 (6 bases). Germline assignment: CDR1 LNHDA and CDR2 SQIVND (reference sequence). Trimming took 8 bases from V and 7 from J, leaving 20 bases between them. This CDR3 comprises 15 residues. The variable domain in full, with the rest retrieved from reference TRBV19 and TRBJ2-2, is DGGITQSPKYLFRKEGQNVTLSCEQNLNHDAMYWYRQDPGQGLRLIYYSQIVNDFQKGDIAEGYSVSREKKESFPLTVTSAQKNPTAFYLCASSPGQKLDGELFFGEGSRLTVL.

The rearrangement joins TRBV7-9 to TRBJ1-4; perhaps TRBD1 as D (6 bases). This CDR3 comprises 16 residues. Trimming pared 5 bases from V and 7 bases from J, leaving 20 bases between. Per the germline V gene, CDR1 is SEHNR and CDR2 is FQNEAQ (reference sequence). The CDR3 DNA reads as TGTGCCAGCAGCCCGAGCCTAGGGGGACAAATTGAAAAACTGTTTTTT. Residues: CASSPSLGGQIEKLFF.

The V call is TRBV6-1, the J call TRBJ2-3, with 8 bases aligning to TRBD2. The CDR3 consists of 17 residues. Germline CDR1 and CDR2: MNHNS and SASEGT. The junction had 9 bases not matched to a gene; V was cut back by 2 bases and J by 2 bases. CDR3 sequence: CASSELRGASSTDTQYF. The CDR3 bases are TGTGCCAGCAGTGAACTGCGGGGGGCTTCCTCCACAGATACGCAGTATTTT.

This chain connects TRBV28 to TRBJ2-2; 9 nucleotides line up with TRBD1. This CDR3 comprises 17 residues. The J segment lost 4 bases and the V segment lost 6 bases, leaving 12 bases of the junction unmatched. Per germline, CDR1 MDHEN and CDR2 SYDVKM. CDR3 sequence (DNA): TGTGCCAGCAGATTACTACCGGGACAGGGACCCACCGGGGAGCTGTTTTTT. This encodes CASRLLPGQGPTGELFF.

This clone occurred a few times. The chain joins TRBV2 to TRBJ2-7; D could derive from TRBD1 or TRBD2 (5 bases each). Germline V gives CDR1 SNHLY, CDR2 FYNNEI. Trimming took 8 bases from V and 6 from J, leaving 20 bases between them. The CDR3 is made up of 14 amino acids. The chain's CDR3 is CASEGGGFGAEQYF. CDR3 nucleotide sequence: TGTGCCAGCGAGGGTGGGGGATTCGGGGCCGAGCAGTACTTC.

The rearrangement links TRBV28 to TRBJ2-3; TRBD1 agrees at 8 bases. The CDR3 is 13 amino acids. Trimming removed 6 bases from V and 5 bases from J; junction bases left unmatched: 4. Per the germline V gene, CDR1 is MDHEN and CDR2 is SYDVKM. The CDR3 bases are TGTGCCAGCAGACAAACAGGGGGAGATACGCAGTATTTT. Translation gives CASRQTGGDTQYF.

The CDR3 coding sequence is TGTGCCAGCTCACTTAGCGGGGCCTCCTACGAGCAGTACTTC. The encoded protein is CASSLSGASYEQYF. This chain connects TRBV18 to TRBJ2-7; 8 bases align to TRBD2. CDR3 length: 14 residues. Losses at the gene ends were 4 bases for V and 0 bases for J; bases not matched to a gene: 2. Per the germline V gene, CDR1 is KGHSH and CDR2 is LQKENI.

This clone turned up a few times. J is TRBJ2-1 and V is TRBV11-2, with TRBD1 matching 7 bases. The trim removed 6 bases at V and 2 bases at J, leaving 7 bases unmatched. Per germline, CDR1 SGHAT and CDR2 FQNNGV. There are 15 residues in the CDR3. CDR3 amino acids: CASRKDRITYNEQFF. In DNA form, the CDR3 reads TGTGCCAGCAGGAAGGACAGGATCACCTACAATGAGCAGTTCTTC.